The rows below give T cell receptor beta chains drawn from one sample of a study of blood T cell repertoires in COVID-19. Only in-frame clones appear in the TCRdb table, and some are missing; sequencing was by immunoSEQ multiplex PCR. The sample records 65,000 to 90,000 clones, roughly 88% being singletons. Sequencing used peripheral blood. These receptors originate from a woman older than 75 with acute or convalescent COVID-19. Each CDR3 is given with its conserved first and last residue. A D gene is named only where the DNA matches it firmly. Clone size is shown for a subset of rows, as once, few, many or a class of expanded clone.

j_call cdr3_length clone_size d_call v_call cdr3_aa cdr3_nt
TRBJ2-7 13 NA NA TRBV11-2 CASSFDSPYEQYF TGTGCCAGCAGCTTTGACAGCCCCTACGAGCAGTACTTC
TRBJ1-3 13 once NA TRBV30 CAWTGNSGNTIYF TGTGCCTGGACGGGGAACTCTGGAAACACCATATATTTT
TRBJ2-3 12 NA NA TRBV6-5 CASKPVPDTQYF TGTGCCAGCAAACCGGTCCCAGATACGCAGTATTTT
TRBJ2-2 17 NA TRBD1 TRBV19 CASSIGPPTGLDGELFF TGTGCCAGTAGTATAGGCCCCCCGACAGGGTTGGACGGGGAGCTGTTTTTT
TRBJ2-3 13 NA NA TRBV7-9 CASSFQGTDTQYF TGTGCCAGCAGCTTCCAGGGTACAGATACGCAGTATTTT
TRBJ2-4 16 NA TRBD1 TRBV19 CASSPPRGLAKNIQYF TGTGCCAGTAGTCCTCCTAGGGGGCTCGCCAAAAACATTCAGTACTTC
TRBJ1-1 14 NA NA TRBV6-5 CASSYLGSHTEAFF TGTGCCAGCAGTTACCTAGGCAGCCACACTGAAGCTTTCTTT
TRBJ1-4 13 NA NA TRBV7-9 CASSSSGLEKLFF TGTGCCAGCAGCTCTTCGGGGTTAGAAAAACTGTTTTTT
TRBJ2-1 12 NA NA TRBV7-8 CASSRFNNEQFF TGTGCCAGCAGCCGATTCAACAATGAGCAGTTCTTC
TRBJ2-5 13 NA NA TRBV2 CASRVLPQETQYF TGTGCCAGCAGAGTACTCCCCCAAGAGACCCAGTACTTC
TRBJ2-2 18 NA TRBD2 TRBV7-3 CASSLKLAGYANTGELFF TGTGCCAGCAGCTTAAAGCTAGCGGGCTACGCGAACACCGGGGAGCTGTTTTTT
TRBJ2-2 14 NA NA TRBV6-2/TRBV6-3 CASSGTLPPGELFF TGTGCCAGCAGTGGGACATTACCCCCGGGGGAGCTGTTTTTT
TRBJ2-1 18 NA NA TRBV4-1 CASSQDQELGSSYNEQFF TGCGCCAGCAGCCAAGATCAGGAGCTAGGGAGTTCCTACAATGAGCAGTTCTTC
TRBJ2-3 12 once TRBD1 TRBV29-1 CSGGQGRNTQYF TGCAGCGGCGGACAGGGGAGAAATACGCAGTATTTT
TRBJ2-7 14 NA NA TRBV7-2 CASSPGQSSYEQYF TGTGCCAGCAGCCCCGGACAGAGTTCCTACGAGCAGTACTTC
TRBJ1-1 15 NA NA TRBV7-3 CASSLLTELNTEAFF TGTGCCAGCAGCCTACTGACAGAACTGAACACTGAAGCTTTCTTT
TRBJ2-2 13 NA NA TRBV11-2 CASSGANTGELFF TGTGCCAGCAGCGGGGCCAACACCGGGGAGCTGTTTTTT
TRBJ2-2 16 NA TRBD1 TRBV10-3 CAIRTETGANTGELFF TGTGCCATCAGGACGGAGACAGGGGCGAACACCGGGGAGCTGTTTTTT
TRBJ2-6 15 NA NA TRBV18 CASSPPNSGANVLTF TGTGCCAGCTCACCACCTAACTCTGGGGCCAACGTCCTGACTTTC
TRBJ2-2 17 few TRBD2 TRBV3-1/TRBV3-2 CASSTNLAGGSTGELFF TGTGCCAGCAGCACGAATCTAGCGGGAGGGAGCACCGGGGAGCTGTTTTTT
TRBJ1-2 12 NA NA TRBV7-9 CASSGGLSSYTF TGTGCCAGCAGCGGGGGACTATCAAGCTACACCTTC
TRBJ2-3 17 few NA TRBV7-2 CASSPGPARQSTDTQYF TGTGCCAGCAGCCCAGGGCCAGCGCGCCAAAGCACAGATACGCAGTATTTT
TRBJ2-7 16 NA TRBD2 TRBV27 CASSSPRAGGTYEQYF TGTGCCAGCAGCTCCCCGAGAGCGGGAGGCACCTACGAGCAGTACTTC
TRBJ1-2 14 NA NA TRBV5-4 CASSLTNRGDGYTF TGTGCCAGCAGCTTGACCAACCGGGGTGACGGCTACACCTTC
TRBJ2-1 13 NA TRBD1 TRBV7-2 CASRPTGGNEQFF TGTGCCAGCAGGCCGACAGGGGGCAATGAGCAGTTCTTC
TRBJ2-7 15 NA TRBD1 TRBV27 CASRGTGTASYEQYF TGTGCCAGCAGGGGGACCGGGACAGCCTCCTACGAGCAGTACTTC
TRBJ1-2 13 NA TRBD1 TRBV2 CASSEVRGQGYTF TGTGCCAGCAGTGAGGTCAGGGGGCAGGGCTACACCTTC
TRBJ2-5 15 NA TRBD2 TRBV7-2 CASRKTGTIWETQYF TGTGCCAGCAGGAAAACTGGGACTATCTGGGAGACCCAGTACTTC